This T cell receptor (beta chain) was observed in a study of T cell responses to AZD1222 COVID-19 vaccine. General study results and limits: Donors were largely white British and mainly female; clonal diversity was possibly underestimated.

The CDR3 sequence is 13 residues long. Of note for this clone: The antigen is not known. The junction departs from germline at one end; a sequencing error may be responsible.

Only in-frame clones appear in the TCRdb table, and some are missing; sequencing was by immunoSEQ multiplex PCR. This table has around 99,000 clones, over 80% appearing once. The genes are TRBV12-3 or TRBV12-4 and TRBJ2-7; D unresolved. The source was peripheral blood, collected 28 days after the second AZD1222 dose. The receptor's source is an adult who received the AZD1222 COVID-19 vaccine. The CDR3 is CASSLADSNEQYF. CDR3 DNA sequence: TGTGCCAGCAGTTTAGCTGACTCCAACGAGCAGTACTTC.